This T cell receptor beta chain was profiled in a study of identical twins. This clonotype has just a few counts. The V gene's germline CDR1 is SGHVS and CDR2 FQNEAQ. V lost 2 bases and J 1 base, leaving 9 bases between the germline ends. This CDR3 has 16 residues. With template switching, a universal primer site was added, and the cDNA carried unique molecular identifiers. TCRdb re-analysed the 5' RACE reads in MiXCR, keeping a single row per CDR3 protein. The sample lists under 1 million distinct CDR3 sequences, more than 9% occurring once. In addition, the sample was reused for a study of yellow fever vaccine responses in identical twins.

V usage is TRBV7-8 and J usage is TRBJ1-6; D not certain. The sequencing sample was made of PBMCs. This clonotype was sampled from a woman between 18 and 30 years old in good health. CDR3 DNA: TGTGCCAGCAGCTTACGACTTGCGTCCTATAATTCACCCCTCCACTTT. Its protein product is CASSLRLASYNSPLHF.